These 22 T cell receptor beta chains came from one sample sequenced in a study of blood T cell repertoires in COVID-19. Produced via immunoSEQ multiplex PCR; TCRdb's table is partial and in-frame only. The data show 300,000 to 400,000 clones, about nine tenths seen once. Sequencing used peripheral blood. These receptors came from a woman aged 25-40 years with COVID-19, enrolled during active disease.

The J gene is TRBJ1-1, the V gene TRBV6-5; 9 bases are a match to TRBD1. V was clipped by 5 bases and J by 5 bases; unmatched bases: 6. This CDR3 is 14 amino acids long. Looked up from germline, CDR1 is MNHEY and CDR2 is SVGAGI. The CDR3 DNA reads TGTGCCAGCAGTCGAAACAGGGGGCAGACTGAAGCTTTCTTT. Its translation is CASSRNRGQTEAFF.

This clone was seen a few times. V usage is TRBV3-1 (or the pseudogene TRBV3-2) and J usage is TRBJ1-2, with 12 bases matching TRBD1. The CDR3 runs 16 residues. Per germline, CDR1 LGHDT and CDR2 YNNKEL (reference sequence). Trimming took 1 base from V and 4 from J; bases not matched to a gene: 4. The CDR3 DNA reads TGTGCCAGCAGCCAAGCAGGGGGACAGGGGGCCTATGGCTACACCTTC. It codes for CASSQAGGQGAYGYTF.

This chain connects TRBV21-1 to TRBJ2-6; the table's D call, TRBD2, was not checked against the DNA. TRBV21-1 is given as a pseudogene. CDR3 length: 20 amino acids. The CDR3 loop is CASTPSGLVDGASGANVLTF. The CDR3 DNA sequence: TGTGCCAGCACCCCTTCCGGTTTGGTCGACGGAGCCTCTGGGGCCAACGTCCTGACTTTC.

V is TRBV29-1 and J is TRBJ2-5; 9 nucleotides match TRBD1. The CDR3 sequence is 17 residues long. Per germline, CDR1 SQVTM and CDR2 ANQGSEA. Trimming removed 0 bases from V and 5 bases from J; junction bases left unmatched: 13. The CDR3 loop reads CSVEDLRLDRGGETQYF. The CDR3 DNA reads TGCAGCGTTGAAGATCTAAGGTTGGACAGGGGTGGGGAGACCCAGTACTTC.

The chain couples TRBV7-8 to TRBJ2-7, with 7 nucleotides matching TRBD2. With V trimmed by 0 bases and J by 3 bases, 2 bases remained unmatched. Per germline, CDR1 SGHVS and CDR2 FQNEAQ. This CDR3 region has 14 residues. The CDR3 region is CASSLAGDYYEQYF. CDR3 nucleotide sequence: TGTGCCAGCAGCTTAGCAGGGGACTACTACGAGCAGTACTTC.

This clone was found once. The chain recombines TRBV19 with TRBJ2-4, with a possible D match to TRBD1 (6 bases). V lost 4 bases and J 6 bases, leaving 16 bases between the germline ends. The CDR3 totals 15 residues. Germline loops: CDR1 LNHDA, CDR2 SQIVND (reference sequence). The CDR3 nucleotides are TGTGCCAGTAGTAGCCAACAGGGTTCAGGAAACATTCAGTACTTC. This sequence encodes CASSSQQGSGNIQYF.

V is TRBV7-2 and J is TRBJ2-3; 7 nucleotides match TRBD2. Germline V gives CDR1 SGHTA, CDR2 FQGNSA. The CDR3 runs to 15 residues. V was pared by 8 bases and J by 1 base, with 9 bases of the junction left unmatched. The CDR3 bases are TGTGCCAGCTATTCTACGAGCGGGGGCACAGATACGCAGTATTTT. Its translation is CASYSTSGGTDTQYF.

The chain uses TRBV6-6 and TRBJ1-2, with 11 nucleotides matching TRBD1. CDR3 length: 14 amino acids. The V and J ends lost 7 bases and 4 bases, in that order; junction bases with no gene match: 5. The germline gives CDR1 MNHNY, CDR2 SVGAGI (reference sequence). Here the CDR3 reads CASTPGQGVYGYTF. CDR3 in DNA: TGTGCCAGCACACCGGGACAGGGGGTCTATGGCTACACCTTC.

The sample holds many counts of this clone. This chain connects TRBV28 to TRBJ2-7, with TRBD2 matching over 8 bases. Germline V gene data show CDR1 as MDHEN and CDR2 as SYDVKM. The J segment lost 4 bases and the V segment lost 10 bases, leaving 15 bases of the junction unmatched. The CDR3 runs to 15 residues. CDR3 region: CATEGAAGVSYEQYF. CDR3 coding DNA: TGTGCCACCGAAGGGGCAGCGGGAGTCAGTTACGAGCAGTACTTC.

V is TRBV2 and J is TRBJ1-1, with 8 bases fitting TRBD1. This CDR3 spans 13 amino acids. After removal of 6 bases from V and 4 bases from J, the junction contained 4 bases not matched to a gene. Germline CDR1 SNHLY, CDR2 FYNNEI. As DNA, the CDR3 is TGTGCCAGCAGGGAGACAGGGGTCACTGAAGCTTTCTTT. It is translated as CASRETGVTEAFF.

CDR3 nucleotide sequence: TGTGCCACAGGCCGAGTCTATAATTCACCCCTCCACTTT. As protein: CATGRVYNSPLHF. The rearrangement joins TRBV19 to TRBJ1-6; D ambiguous. The CDR3 is 13 amino acids. From germline, CDR1 is LNHDA and CDR2 SQIVND (reference sequence). The V end lost 10 bases, the J end lost 3 bases, and 10 bases lay between the germline ends.

The V call is TRBV10-3, the J call TRBJ1-1; 7 nucleotides agree with TRBD1. The germline gives CDR1 ENHRY, CDR2 SYGVKD. The V segment lost 6 bases and the J segment 1 base; nucleotides outside the gene matches: 5. The CDR3 spans 14 residues. CDR3 nucleotide sequence: TGTGCCATCAGGTCCCGGGACAGGAACACTGAAGCTTTCTTT. Encoded protein: CAIRSRDRNTEAFF.

V gene TRBV6-5 combines with J gene TRBJ2-1; possibly TRBD1 for D (6 bases). Looked up from germline, CDR1 is MNHEY and CDR2 is SVGAGI. The CDR3 loop spans 14 amino acids. The V gene lost 6 bases and the J gene lost 8 bases, with 17 bases spanning the gap. CDR3 residues: CASRPTGSIDEQFF. The CDR3 DNA reads as TGTGCCAGCAGGCCCACAGGGTCGATTGATGAGCAGTTCTTC.

This clone was recorded once. The chain joins TRBV6-5 to TRBJ1-3; D not resolved. CDR3 length equals 14 residues. The germline V and J ends were trimmed by 5 bases and 0 bases, with 8 bases remaining between them. Germline lookup yields CDR1 MNHEY and CDR2 SVGAGI. CDR3 sequence (DNA): TGTGCCAGCAGTCAGGTTTTCTCTGGAAACACCATATATTTT. Translating it yields CASSQVFSGNTIYF.

The chain joins TRBV9 to TRBJ2-5; a weak D match, TRBD2 (5 bases). The germline V gene encodes CDR1 SGDLS and CDR2 YYNGEE. The CDR3 spans 14 residues. Trimming left V 0 bases short and J 1 base short, with 7 bases between. The DNA for the CDR3 is TGTGCCAGCAGCGTAGGCGGGTTCCAAGAGACCCAGTACTTC. Amino acid sequence: CASSVGGFQETQYF.

This sequence joins TRBV7-3 and TRBJ1-2, with D tentatively TRBD1 (6 bases). The CDR3 length is 14 residues. V was pared by 2 bases and J by 3 bases, with 10 bases between. CDR1 and CDR2 from the germline V gene are SGHTA and FQGTGA. The CDR3 region is CASSLGRGYYGYTF. The CDR3 DNA reads as TGTGCCAGCAGCTTAGGCAGGGGCTACTATGGCTACACCTTC.

The chain uses TRBV7-9 and TRBJ1-1; 8 bases map to TRBD1. Germline values: CDR1 SEHNR, CDR2 FQNEAQ (reference sequence). The length of the CDR3 is 13 residues. Trimming at V came to 5 bases and at J to 4 bases, leaving 3 bases not matched to a gene. CDR3 coding DNA: TGTGCCAGCAGCCGCGACAGGGGCACTGAAGCTTTCTTT. This gives the protein CASSRDRGTEAFF. The full variable domain, its missing parts supplied by reference TRBV7-9 and TRBJ1-1, is DTGVSQNPRHKITKRGQNVTFRCDPISEHNRLYWYRQTLGQGPEFLTYFQNEAQLEKSRLLSDRFSAERPKGSFSTLEIQRTEQGDSAMYLCASSRDRGTEAFFGQGTRLTVV.

The genes are TRBV6-5 and TRBJ1-1, with 7 bases identical to TRBD1. V lost 4 bases to trimming and J lost 10 bases; unmatched junction nucleotides: 3. The CDR3 length is 11 residues. CDR1 MNHEY and CDR2 SVGAGI come from the germline V gene. The CDR3 bases are TGTGCCAGCAGTTTGGACAGGCGAGCTTTCTTT. The encoded protein is CASSLDRRAFF.

This sequence joins TRBV2 and TRBJ2-1, with 10 positions matching TRBD2. With V trimmed by 6 bases and J by 5 bases, 4 bases remained unmatched. The CDR3 spans 14 residues. In germline, CDR1 is SNHLY, CDR2 FYNNEI. The CDR3 DNA reads as TGTGCCAGCAGCAGCGGGAGGGCCGACAATGAGCAGTTCTTC. Its translation: CASSSGRADNEQFF.

By sample fraction, this clone is medium-sized. The rearrangement joins TRBV6-1 to TRBJ2-6, with 9 bases that match TRBD1. CDR1 MNHNS and CDR2 SASEGT come from the germline V gene. There are 16 residues in the CDR3. V shed 3 bases and J 0 bases; nucleotides not matched to a gene: 0. This CDR3 reads CASSEGQGSGANVLTF. The CDR3 DNA is TGTGCCAGCAGTGAGGGACAGGGCTCTGGGGCCAACGTCCTGACTTTC.

This clone is a singleton in its sample. The chain recombines TRBV30 with TRBJ1-2; D gene ambiguous. Trimming removed 1 base at V and 1 base at J, with 4 bases between. Germline values: CDR1 GTSNPN, CDR2 SVGIG (reference sequence). The CDR3 extends over 12 amino acids. CDR3 loop: CAWSAVNYGYTF. In DNA form, the CDR3 reads TGTGCCTGGAGTGCTGTTAACTATGGCTACACCTTC.

This rearrangement joins TRBV5-1 to TRBJ1-1; possible D gene TRBD1, 5 bases. CDR1 and CDR2 (germline): SGHRS, YFSETQ. CDR3 size: 13 residues. The V end lost 2 bases, the J end lost 3 bases, and 8 bases lay between the germline ends. CDR3 nucleotide sequence: TGCGCCAGCAGCTTCGCCAGGGACACTGAAGCTTTCTTT. Translation: CASSFARDTEAFF. Full variable domain (outside the CDR3, taken from reference TRBV5-1 and TRBJ1-1): KAGVTQTPRYLIKTRGQQVTLSCSPISGHRSVSWYQQTPGQGLQFLFEYFSETQRNKGNFPGRFSGRQFSNSRSEMNVSTLELGDSALYLCASSFARDTEAFFGQGTRLTVV.